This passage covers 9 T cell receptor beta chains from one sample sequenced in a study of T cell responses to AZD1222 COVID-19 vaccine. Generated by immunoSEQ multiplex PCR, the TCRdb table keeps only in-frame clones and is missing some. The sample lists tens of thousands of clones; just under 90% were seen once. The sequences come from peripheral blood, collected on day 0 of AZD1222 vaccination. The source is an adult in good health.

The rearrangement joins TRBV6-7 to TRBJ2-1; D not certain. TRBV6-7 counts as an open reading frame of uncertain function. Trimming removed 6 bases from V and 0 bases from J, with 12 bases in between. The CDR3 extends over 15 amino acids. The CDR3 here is CASSFSLSSYNEQFF. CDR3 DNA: TGTGCCAGCAGCTTCAGTCTAAGCTCCTACAATGAGCAGTTCTTC.

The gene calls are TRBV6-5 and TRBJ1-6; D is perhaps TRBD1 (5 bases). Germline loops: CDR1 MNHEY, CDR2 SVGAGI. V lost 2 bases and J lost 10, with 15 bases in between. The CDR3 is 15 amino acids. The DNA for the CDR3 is TGTGCCAGCAGTTACCGGCAGGGAAAGGGCTCACCCCTCCACTTT. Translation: CASSYRQGKGSPLHF.

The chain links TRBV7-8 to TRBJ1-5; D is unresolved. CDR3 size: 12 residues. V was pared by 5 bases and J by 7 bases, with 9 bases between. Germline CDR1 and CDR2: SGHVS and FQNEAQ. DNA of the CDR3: TGTGCCAGCAGCACAGTGACCCAGCCCCAGCATTTT. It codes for CASSTVTQPQHF.

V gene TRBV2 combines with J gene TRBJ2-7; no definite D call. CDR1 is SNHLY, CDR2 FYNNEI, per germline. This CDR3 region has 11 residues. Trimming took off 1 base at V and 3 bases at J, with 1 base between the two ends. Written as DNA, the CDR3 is TGTGCCAGCAGTGAAGGCTACGAGCAGTACTTC. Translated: CASSEGYEQYF.

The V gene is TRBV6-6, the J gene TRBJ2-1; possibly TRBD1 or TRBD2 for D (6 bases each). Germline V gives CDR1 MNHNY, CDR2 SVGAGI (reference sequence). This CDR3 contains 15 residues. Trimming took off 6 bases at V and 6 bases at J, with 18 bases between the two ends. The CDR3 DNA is TGTGCCAGCAGAGATTACCCCGGAGGGGGCAATGAGCAGTTCTTC. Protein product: CASRDYPGGGNEQFF.

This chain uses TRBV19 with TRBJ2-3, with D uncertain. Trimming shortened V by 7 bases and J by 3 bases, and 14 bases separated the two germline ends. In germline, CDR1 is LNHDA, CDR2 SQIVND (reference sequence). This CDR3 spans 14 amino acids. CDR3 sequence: CASTASVGTDTQYF. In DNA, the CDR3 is TGTGCCAGTACTGCTTCAGTTGGGACAGATACGCAGTATTTT.

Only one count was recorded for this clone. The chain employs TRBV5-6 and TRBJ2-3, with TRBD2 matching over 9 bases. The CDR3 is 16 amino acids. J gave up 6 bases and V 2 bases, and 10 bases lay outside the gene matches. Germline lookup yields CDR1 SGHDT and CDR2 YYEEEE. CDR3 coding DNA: TGTGCCAGCAGCTTCCGGGTAGCGGGGGCGTCGGATACGCAGTATTTT. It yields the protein CASSFRVAGASDTQYF.

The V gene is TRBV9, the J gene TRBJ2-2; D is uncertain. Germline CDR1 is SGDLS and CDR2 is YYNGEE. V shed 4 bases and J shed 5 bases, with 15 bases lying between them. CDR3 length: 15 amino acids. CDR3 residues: CASSPSVQLTGELFF. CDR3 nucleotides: TGTGCCAGCAGCCCATCGGTTCAGCTGACCGGGGAGCTGTTTTTT.

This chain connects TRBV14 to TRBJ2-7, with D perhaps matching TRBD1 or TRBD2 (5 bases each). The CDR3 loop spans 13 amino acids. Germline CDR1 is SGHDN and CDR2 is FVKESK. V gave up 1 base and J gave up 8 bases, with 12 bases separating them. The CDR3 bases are TGTGCCAGCAGCCAAGCAGGGAGTGCAAAGCAGTACTTC. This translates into CASSQAGSAKQYF.